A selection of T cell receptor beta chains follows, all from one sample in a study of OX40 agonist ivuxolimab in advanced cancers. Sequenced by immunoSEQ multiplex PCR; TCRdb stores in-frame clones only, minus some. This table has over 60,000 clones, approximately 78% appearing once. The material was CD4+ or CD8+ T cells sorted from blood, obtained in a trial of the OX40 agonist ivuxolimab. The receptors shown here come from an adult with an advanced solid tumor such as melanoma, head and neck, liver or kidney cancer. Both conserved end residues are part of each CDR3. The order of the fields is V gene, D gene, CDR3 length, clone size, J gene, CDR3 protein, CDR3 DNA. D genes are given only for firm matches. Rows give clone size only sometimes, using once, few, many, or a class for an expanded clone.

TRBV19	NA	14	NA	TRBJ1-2	CASSMAWGGDGYTF	TGTGCCAGTAGTATGGCTTGGGGAGGGGATGGCTACACCTTC
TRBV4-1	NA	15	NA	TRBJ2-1	CASSQVPTTYNEQFF	TGCGCCAGCAGCCAAGTCCCGACTACCTACAATGAGCAGTTCTTC
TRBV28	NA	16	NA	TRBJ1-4	CASSSATAPTNEKLFF	TGTGCCAGCAGTTCTGCGACGGCCCCTACTAATGAAAAACTGTTTTTT
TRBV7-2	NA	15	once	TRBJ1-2	CASSLGPQVRYGYTF	TGTGCCAGCAGCTTAGGGCCACAGGTCCGCTATGGCTACACCTTC
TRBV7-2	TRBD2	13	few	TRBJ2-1	CASSLSSGGALFF	TGTGCCAGCAGCTTATCTAGCGGGGGGGCCTTGTTCTTC
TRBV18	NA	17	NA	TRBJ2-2	CASSPSLPTANTGELFF	TGTGCCAGCTCACCAAGCCTCCCTACCGCGAACACCGGGGAGCTGTTTTTT
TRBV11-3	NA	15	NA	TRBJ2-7	CASSLPGPGPYEQYF	TGTGCCAGCAGCCTCCCGGGCCCGGGGCCCTACGAGCAGTACTTC
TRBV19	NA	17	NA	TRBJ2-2	CASSHPEERGGTGELFF	TGTGCCAGTAGCCACCCCGAGGAACGAGGGGGGACCGGGGAGCTGTTTTTT
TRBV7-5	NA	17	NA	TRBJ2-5	CARSSPGLAGDQETQYF	TGTGCCAGAAGCTCACCGGGACTAGCGGGGGACCAAGAGACCCAGTACTTC
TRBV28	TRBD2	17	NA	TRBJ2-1	CASSLGLAGDFYNEQFF	TGTGCCAGCAGTTTAGGACTAGCGGGAGATTTCTACAATGAGCAGTTCTTC
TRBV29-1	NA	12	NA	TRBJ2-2	CSARTDTGELFF	TGCAGCGCCCGGACTGACACCGGGGAGCTGTTTTTT
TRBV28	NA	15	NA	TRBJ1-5	CASSFPGTTYQPQHF	TGTGCCAGCAGTTTCCCCGGGACGACATATCAGCCCCAGCATTTT
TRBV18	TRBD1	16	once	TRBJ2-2	CASSPLTGGRGGELFF	TGTGCCAGCTCACCACTAACAGGGGGCCGAGGCGGGGAGCTGTTTTTT
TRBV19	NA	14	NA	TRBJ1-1	CASSIAGARTEAFF	TGTGCCAGTAGTATAGCGGGGGCACGCACTGAAGCTTTCTTT
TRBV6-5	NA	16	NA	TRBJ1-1	CASSFLRGQMNTEAFF	TGTGCCAGCAGTTTCCTCAGGGGCCAAATGAACACTGAAGCTTTCTTT
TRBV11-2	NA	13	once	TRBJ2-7	CASSLDLDYEQYF	TGTGCCAGCAGCTTAGATTTGGACTACGAGCAGTACTTC
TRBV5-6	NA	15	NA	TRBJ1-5	CASSLDTRSPVPQHF	TGTGCCAGCAGCTTGGATACGCGGTCCCCGGTTCCCCAGCATTTT
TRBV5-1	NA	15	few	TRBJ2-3	CASRDSTGPPDTQYF	TGCGCCAGCAGGGACAGCACAGGGCCCCCAGATACGCAGTATTTT
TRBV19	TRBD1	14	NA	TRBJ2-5	CASSRPGQKETQYF	TGTGCCAGTAGTAGACCGGGACAGAAAGAGACCCAGTACTTC
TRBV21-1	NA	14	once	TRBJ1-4	CASSKVGGGEKLFF	TGTGCCAGCAGCAAAGTGGGGGGCGGTGAAAAACTGTTTTTT
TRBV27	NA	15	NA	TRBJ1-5	CASKVGQLSNQPQHF	TGTGCCAGCAAGGTGGGGCAGCTTAGCAATCAGCCCCAGCATTTT
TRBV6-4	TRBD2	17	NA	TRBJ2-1	CASSGTGLAEGGDEQFF	TGTGCCAGCAGTGGAACGGGACTAGCGGAGGGGGGAGATGAGCAGTTCTTC
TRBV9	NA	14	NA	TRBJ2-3	CASSVARFQDTQYF	TGTGCCAGCAGCGTAGCAAGGTTTCAAGATACGCAGTATTTT
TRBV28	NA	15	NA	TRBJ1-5	CASSLLGASNQPQHF	TGTGCCAGCAGTTTACTGGGAGCCAGCAATCAGCCCCAGCATTTT
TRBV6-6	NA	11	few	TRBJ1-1	CASNSQVEAFF	TGTGCCAGCAATTCACAGGTAGAAGCTTTCTTT
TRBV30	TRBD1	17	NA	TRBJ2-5	CAWSSTPGTESQETQYF	TGTGCCTGGAGTTCCACCCCCGGGACAGAAAGCCAAGAGACCCAGTACTTC
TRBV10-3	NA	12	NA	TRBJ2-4	CAISEVADIQYF	TGTGCCATCAGTGAAGTGGCTGACATTCAGTACTTC
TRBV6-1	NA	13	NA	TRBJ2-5	CASSGGVYGTQYF	TGTGCCAGCAGCGGAGGGGTTTACGGGACCCAGTACTTC
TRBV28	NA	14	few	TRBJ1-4	CASSLPPSGEKLFF	TGTGCCAGCAGTTTACCTCCCTCGGGGGAAAAACTGTTTTTT
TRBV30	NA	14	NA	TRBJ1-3	CAWSVGGPGNTIYF	TGTGCCTGGAGTGTGGGGGGCCCTGGAAACACCATATATTTT
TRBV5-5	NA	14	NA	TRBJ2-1	CASSLATGYNEQFF	TGTGCCAGCAGCTTGGCGACGGGGTACAATGAGCAGTTCTTC
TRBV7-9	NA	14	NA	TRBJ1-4	CASSPGGAREKLFF	TGTGCCAGCTCCCCCGGGGGGGCGCGCGAAAAACTGTTTTTT
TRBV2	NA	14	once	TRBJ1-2	CASRSGFTNYGYTF	TGTGCCAGCAGATCGGGATTTACTAACTATGGCTACACCTTC
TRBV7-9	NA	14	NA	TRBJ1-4	CASSLGQGDGKLFF	TGTGCCAGCAGCTTGGGCCAGGGAGATGGAAAACTGTTTTTT
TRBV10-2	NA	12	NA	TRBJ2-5	CAGGQGAQTQYF	TGCGCCGGGGGTCAGGGAGCACAGACCCAGTACTTC
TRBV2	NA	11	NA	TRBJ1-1	CASRAQTEAFF	TGTGCCAGCAGGGCTCAGACTGAAGCTTTCTTT
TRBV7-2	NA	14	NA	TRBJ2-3	CASSPLWGEDTQYF	TGTGCCAGCAGCCCGCTATGGGGGGAAGATACGCAGTATTTT
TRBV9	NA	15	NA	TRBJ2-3	CASTIDLTSTDTQYF	TGTGCCAGCACCATAGATCTAACTAGCACAGATACGCAGTATTTT
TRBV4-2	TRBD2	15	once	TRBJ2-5	CASSQDMGGKWEQYF	TGTGCCAGCAGCCAAGACATGGGAGGGAAGTGGGAGCAGTACTTC
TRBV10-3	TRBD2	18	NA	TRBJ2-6	CAISEGSWGGSGANVLTF	TGTGCCATCAGTGAAGGTTCATGGGGGGGATCTGGGGCCAACGTCCTGACTTTC
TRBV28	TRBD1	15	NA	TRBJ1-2	CASSPLGTEGYGYTF	TGTGCCAGCAGTCCCCTCGGGACAGAGGGCTATGGCTACACCTTC
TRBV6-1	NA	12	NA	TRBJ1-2	CASSGGAYGYTF	TGTGCCAGCAGTGGCGGTGCCTATGGCTACACCTTC
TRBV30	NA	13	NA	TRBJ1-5	CAWGALGNQPQHF	TGTGCCTGGGGTGCATTGGGGAATCAGCCCCAGCATTTT
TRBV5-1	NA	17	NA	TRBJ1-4	CASSLEASGATNEKLFF	TGCGCCAGCAGCTTGGAGGCCTCAGGGGCAACTAATGAAAAACTGTTTTTT
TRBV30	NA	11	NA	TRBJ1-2	CAWSLAGGYTF	TGTGCCTGGAGTCTTGCAGGCGGCTACACCTTC
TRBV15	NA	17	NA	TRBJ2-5	CATSKGTVPLPPETQYF	TGTGCCACCAGCAAAGGGACGGTGCCCCTTCCTCCAGAGACCCAGTACTTC